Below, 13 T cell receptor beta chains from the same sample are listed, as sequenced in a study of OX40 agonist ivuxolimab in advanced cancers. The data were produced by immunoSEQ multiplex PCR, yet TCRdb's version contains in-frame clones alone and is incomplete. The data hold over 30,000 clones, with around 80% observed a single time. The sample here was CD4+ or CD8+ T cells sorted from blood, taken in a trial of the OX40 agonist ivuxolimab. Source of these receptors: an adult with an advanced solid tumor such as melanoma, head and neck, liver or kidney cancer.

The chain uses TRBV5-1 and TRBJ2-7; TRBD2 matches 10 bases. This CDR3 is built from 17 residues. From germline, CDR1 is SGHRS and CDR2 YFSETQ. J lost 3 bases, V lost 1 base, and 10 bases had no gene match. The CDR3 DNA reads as TGCGCCAGCAGCTTGACCCTTCTAGCGGGGGAGCTCTACGAGCAGTACTTC. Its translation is CASSLTLLAGELYEQYF.

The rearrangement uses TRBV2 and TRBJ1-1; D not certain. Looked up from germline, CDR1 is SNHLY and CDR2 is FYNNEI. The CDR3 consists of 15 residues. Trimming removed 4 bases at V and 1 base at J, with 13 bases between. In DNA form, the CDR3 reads TGTGCCAGCAGTGTTTTGGAAACAGAGAACACTGAAGCTTTCTTT. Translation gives CASSVLETENTEAFF.

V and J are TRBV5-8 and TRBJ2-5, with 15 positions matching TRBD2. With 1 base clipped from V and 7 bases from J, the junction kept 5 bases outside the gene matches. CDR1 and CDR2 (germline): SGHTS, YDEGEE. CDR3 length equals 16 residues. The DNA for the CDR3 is TGTGCCAGCAGCTTGTACCCGGGACTAGCGGGGGGGACCCAGTACTTC. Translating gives CASSLYPGLAGGTQYF.

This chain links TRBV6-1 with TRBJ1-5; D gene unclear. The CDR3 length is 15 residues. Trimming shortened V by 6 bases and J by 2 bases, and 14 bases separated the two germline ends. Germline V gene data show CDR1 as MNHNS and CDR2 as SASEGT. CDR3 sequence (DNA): TGTGCCAGCAGGGAGGGCCCCATAGGCAATCAGCCCCAGCATTTT. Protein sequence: CASREGPIGNQPQHF.

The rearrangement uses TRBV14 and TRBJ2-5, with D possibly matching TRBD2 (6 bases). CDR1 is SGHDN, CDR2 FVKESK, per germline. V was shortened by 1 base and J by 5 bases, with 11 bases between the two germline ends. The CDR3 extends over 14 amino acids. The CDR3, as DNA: TGTGCCAGCAGCCAAGTCGGGAGCGGGGAGACCCAGTACTTC. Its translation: CASSQVGSGETQYF.

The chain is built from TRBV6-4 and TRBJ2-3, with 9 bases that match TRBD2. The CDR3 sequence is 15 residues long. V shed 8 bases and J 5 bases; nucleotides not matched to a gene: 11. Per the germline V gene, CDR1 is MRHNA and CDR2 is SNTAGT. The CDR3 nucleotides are TGTGCCAGCGCCCAGGGACTAGCCTCCGGAGATACGCAGTATTTT. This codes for CASAQGLASGDTQYF.

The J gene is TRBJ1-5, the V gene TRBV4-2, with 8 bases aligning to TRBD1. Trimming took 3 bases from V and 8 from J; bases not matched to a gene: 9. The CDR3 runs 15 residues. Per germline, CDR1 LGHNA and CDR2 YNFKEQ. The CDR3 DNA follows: TGTGCCAGCAGCCAGGACACAGGGGGGGGGAAGCCCCAGCATTTT. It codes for CASSQDTGGGKPQHF.

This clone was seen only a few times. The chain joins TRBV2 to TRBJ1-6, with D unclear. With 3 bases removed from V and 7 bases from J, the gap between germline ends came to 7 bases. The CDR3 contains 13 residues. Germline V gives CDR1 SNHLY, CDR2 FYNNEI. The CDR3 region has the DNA TGTGCCAGCAGTGACCAGACCAATTCACCCCTCCACTTT. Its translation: CASSDQTNSPLHF.

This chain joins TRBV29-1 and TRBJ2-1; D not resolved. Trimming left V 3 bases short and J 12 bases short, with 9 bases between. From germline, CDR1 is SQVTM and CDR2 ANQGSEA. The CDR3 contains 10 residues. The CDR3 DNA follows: TGCAGCGTTGACTCGGGTGTGCAGTTCTTC. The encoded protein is CSVDSGVQFF.

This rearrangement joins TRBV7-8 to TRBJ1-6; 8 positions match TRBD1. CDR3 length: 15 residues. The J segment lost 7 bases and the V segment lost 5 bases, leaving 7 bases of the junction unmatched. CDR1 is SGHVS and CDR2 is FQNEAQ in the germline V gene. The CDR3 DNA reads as TGTGCCAGCAGCCCCTGGGGACAGGCGAATTCACCCCTCCACTTT. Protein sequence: CASSPWGQANSPLHF.

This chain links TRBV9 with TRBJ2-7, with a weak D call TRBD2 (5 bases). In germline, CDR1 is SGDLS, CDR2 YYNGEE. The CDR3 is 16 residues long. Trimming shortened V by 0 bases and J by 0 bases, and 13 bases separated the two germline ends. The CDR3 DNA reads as TGTGCCAGCAGCGTAGGTCCGGGGATCGGCTCCTACGAGCAGTACTTC. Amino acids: CASSVGPGIGSYEQYF.

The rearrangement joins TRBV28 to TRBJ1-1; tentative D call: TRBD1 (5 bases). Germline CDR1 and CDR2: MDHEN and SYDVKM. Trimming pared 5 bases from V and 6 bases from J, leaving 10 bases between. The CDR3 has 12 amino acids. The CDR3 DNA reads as TGTGCCAGCAGTGCCGGGACCCCTGAAGCTTTCTTT. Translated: CASSAGTPEAFF. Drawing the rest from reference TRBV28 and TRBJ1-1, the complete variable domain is DVKVTQSSRYLVKRTGEKVFLECVQDMDHENMFWYRQDPGLGLRLIYFSYDVKMKEKGDIPEGYSVSREKKERFSLILESASTNQTSMYLCASSAGTPEAFFGQGTRLTVV.

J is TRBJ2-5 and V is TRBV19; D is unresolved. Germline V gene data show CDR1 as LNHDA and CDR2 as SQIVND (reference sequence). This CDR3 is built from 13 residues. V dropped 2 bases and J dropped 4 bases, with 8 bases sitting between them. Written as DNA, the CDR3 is TGTGCCAGTAGTATACGTCCTCGAGAGACCCAGTACTTC. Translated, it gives CASSIRPRETQYF.